This TCR beta chain originates from a study of blood T cell repertoires in COVID-19. Overall study context: COVID-19 samples from acute and convalescent phases originated in the United States, Italy and Spain.

Germline CDR1 is SGHNT and CDR2 is YYREEE (reference sequence). Trimming removed 4 bases at V and 7 bases at J, with 12 bases between. The CDR3 consists of 14 residues. Clones were sequenced by immunoSEQ multiplex PCR, and TCRdb holds only the in-frame ones, with some missing. The repertoire holds roughly 80,000 clones, with roughly 78% as singletons. This clone was seen a single time. Specimen: peripheral blood. The chain uses TRBV5-4 and TRBJ1-6, with D possibly TRBD1 on 6 matching bases. This sequence was found in a human donor in a cohort sampled during active COVID-19. The CDR3, as DNA: TGTGCCAGCAGCCCACAGGGTCGGAATTCACCCCTCCACTTT. It translates to CASSPQGRNSPLHF.